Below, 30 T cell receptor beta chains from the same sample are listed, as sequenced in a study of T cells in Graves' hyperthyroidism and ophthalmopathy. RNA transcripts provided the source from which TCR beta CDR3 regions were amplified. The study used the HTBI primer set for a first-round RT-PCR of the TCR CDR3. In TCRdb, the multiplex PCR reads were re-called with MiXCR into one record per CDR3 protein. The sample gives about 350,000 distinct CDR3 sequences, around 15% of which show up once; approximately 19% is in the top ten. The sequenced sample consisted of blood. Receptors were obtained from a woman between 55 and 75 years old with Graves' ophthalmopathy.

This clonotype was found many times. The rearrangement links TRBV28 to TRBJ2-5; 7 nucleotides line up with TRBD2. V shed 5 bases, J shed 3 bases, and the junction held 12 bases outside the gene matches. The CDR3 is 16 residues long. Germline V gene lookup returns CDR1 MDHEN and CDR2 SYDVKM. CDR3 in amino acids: CASSGARPRGEETQYF. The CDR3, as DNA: TGTGCCAGCAGTGGCGCTCGGCCCCGGGGGGAAGAGACCCAGTACTTC. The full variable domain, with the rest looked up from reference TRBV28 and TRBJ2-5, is DVKVTQSSRYLVKRTGEKVFLECVQDMDHENMFWYRQDPGLGLRLIYFSYDVKMKEKGDIPEGYSVSREKKERFSLILESASTNQTSMYLCASSGARPRGEETQYFGPGTRLLVL.

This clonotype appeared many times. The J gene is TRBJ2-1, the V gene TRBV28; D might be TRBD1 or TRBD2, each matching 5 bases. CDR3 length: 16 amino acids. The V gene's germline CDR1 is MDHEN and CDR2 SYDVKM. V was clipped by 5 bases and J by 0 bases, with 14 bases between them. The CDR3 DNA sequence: TGTGCCAGCAGTAAGGGGCGGGCGAGCTCCTACAATGAGCAGTTCTTC. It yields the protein CASSKGRASSYNEQFF.

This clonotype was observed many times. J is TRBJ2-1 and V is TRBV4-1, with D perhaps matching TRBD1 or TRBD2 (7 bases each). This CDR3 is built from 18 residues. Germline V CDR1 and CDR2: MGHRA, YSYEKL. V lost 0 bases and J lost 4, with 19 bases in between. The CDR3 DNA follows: TGCGCCAGCAGCCAAGACTTCCGACAGGGACTACCTTACAATGAGCAGTTCTTC. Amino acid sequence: CASSQDFRQGLPYNEQFF.

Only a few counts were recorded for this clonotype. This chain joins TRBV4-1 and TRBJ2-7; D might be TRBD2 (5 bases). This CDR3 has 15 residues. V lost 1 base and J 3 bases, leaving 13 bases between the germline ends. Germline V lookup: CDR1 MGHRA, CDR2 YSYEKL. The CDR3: CASSQAGPEGYEQYF. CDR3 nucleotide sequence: TGCGCCAGCAGCCAAGCCGGGCCAGAGGGCTACGAGCAGTACTTC.

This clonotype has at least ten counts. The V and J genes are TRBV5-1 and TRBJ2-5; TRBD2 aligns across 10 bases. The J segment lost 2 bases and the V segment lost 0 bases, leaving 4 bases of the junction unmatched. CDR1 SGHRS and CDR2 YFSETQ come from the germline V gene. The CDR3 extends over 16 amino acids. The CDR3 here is CASSLGVAGGQETQYF. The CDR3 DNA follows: TGCGCCAGCAGCTTGGGAGTAGCGGGAGGTCAAGAGACCCAGTACTTC.

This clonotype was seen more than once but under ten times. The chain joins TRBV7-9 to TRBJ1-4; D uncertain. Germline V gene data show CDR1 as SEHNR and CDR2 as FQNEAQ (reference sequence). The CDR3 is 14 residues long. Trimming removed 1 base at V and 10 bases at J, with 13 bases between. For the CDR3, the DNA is TGTGCCAGCAGCTTAGAACGTATAAGAGGAAAACTGTTTTTT. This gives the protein CASSLERIRGKLFF.

DNA of the CDR3: TGTGCCAGCAGCCAAGTGGGTACTAGCGGGAGAATTAGGAATGAGCAGTTCTTC. It codes for CASSQVGTSGRIRNEQFF. The V gene is TRBV4-2, the J gene TRBJ2-1; TRBD2 matches at 11 bases. The CDR3 is made up of 18 amino acids. Germline-derived CDR1 and CDR2 are LGHNA and YNFKEQ. J was trimmed by 7 bases and V by 1 base; bases with no gene match: 12.

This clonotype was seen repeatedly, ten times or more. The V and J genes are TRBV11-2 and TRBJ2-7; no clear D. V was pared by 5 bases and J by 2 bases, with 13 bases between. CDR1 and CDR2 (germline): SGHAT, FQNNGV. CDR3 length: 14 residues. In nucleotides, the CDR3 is TGTGCCAGCAGCCGCCCGGCGCTAACCTACGAGCAGTACTTC. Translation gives CASSRPALTYEQYF.

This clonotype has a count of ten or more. The CDR3 loop reads CASSPSRGVSYEQYF. The CDR3 DNA is TGTGCCAGCAGTCCCTCCAGGGGCGTCTCCTACGAGCAGTACTTC. V and J are TRBV12-3 or TRBV12-4 and TRBJ2-7; D is possibly TRBD1 (6 bases). This CDR3 region has 15 residues. V was shortened by 5 bases and J by 0 bases, with 14 bases between the two germline ends.

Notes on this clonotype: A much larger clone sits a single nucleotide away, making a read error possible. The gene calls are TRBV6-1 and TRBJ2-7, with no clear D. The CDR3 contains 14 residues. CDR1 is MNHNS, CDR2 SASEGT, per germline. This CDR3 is CASRPGGEQIEHYF. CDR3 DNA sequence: TGTGCCAGCAGACCGGGCGGTGAGCAGATCGAGCATTACTTC.

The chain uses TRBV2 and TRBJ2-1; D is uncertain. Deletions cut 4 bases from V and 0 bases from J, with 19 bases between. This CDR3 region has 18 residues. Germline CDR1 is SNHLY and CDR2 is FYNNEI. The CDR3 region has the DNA TGTGCCAGCAGTGTTTTAAGACCCAGTAAGAGCTCCTACAATGAGCAGTTCTTC. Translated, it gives CASSVLRPSKSSYNEQFF.

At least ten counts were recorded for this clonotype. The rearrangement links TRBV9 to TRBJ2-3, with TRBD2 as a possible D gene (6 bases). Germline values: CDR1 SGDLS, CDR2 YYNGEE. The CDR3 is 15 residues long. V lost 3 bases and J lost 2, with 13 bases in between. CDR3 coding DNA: TGTGCCAGCAGCGAAAGTGGCGGGAACACAGATACGCAGTATTTT. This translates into CASSESGGNTDTQYF.

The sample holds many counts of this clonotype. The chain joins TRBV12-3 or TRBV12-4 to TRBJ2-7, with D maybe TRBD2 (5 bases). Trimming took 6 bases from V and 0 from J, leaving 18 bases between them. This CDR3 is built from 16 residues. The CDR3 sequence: CASSPTRVPSSYEQYF. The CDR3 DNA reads TGTGCCAGCAGCCCCACGAGGGTTCCCAGCTCCTACGAGCAGTACTTC.

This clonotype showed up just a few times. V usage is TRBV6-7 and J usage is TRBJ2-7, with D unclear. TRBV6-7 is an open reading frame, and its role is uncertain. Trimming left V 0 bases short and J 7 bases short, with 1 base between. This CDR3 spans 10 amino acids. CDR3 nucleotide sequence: TGTGCCAGCAGTTACTCGGAGCAGTACTTC. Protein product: CASSYSEQYF.

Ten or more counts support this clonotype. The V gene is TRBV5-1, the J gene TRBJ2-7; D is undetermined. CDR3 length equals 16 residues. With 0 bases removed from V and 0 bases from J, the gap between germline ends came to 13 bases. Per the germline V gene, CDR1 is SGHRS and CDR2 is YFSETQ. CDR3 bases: TGCGCCAGCAGCTTGGAGGGCCCGAAGAGCTCCTACGAGCAGTACTTC. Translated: CASSLEGPKSSYEQYF.

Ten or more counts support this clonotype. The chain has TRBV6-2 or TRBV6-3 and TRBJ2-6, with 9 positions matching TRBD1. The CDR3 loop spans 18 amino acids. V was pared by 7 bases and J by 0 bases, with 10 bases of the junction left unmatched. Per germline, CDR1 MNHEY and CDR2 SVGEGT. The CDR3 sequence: CASKKTGTGNSGANVLTF. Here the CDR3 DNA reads TGTGCCAGCAAAAAAACCGGGACAGGGAACTCTGGGGCCAACGTCCTGACTTTC.

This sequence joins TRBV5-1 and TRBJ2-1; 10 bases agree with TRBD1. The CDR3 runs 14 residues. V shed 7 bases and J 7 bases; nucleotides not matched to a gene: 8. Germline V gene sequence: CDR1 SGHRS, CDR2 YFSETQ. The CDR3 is CASVRDRGQNEQFF. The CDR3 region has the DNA TGCGCCAGCGTCCGGGACAGGGGTCAAAATGAGCAGTTCTTC.

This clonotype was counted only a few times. In DNA form, the CDR3 reads TGCAGTGCTAGACCGACGGGAGAAAACATTCAGTACTTC. Amino acids: CSARPTGENIQYF. The genes are TRBV20-1 and TRBJ2-4, with D perhaps matching TRBD2 (6 bases). The V end was cut by 2 bases, the J end by 5 bases, with 10 bases between. The CDR3 extends over 13 amino acids. Germline V gene lookup returns CDR1 DFQATT and CDR2 SNEGSKA (reference sequence).

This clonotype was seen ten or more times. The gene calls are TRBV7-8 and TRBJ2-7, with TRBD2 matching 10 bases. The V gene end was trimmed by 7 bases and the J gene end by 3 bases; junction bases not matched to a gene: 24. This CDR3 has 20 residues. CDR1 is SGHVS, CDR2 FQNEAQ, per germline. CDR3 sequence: CASTKPVDRLAGDAYYEQYF. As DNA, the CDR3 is TGTGCCAGCACCAAACCCGTCGACAGACTAGCGGGCGATGCCTACTACGAGCAGTACTTC.

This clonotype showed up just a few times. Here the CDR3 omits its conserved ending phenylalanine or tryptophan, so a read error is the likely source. Written as DNA, the CDR3 is TGTGCCAGCAGCCCGGGACCCAGCTCCTACAATGAGCAGTTCCTC. It codes for CASSPGPSSYNEQFL. The chain carries TRBV7-9 and TRBJ2-1; D could derive from TRBD1 or TRBD2 (5 bases each). Germline loops: CDR1 SEHNR, CDR2 FQNEAQ (reference sequence). The ends were cut back, 5 bases at V and 0 bases at J, with 11 bases in the middle. CDR3 length equals 15 residues.

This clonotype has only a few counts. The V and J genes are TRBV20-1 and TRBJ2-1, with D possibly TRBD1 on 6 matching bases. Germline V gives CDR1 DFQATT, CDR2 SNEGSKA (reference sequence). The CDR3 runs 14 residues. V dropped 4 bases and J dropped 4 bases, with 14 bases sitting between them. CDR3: CSATSGTPYNEQFF. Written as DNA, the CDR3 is TGCAGTGCTACTTCGGGGACACCTTACAATGAGCAGTTCTTC.

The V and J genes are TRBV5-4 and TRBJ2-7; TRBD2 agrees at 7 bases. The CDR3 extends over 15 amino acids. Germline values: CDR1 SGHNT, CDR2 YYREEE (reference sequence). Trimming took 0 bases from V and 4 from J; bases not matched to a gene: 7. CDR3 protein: CASSLGASGPYEQYF. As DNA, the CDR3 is TGTGCCAGCAGCTTGGGGGCTAGCGGTCCTTACGAGCAGTACTTC.

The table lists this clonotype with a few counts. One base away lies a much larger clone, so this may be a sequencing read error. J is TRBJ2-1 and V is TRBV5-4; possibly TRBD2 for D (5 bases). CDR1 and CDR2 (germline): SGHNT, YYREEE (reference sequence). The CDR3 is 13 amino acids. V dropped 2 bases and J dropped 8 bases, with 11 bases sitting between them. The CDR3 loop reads CASSLFGNDEQFF. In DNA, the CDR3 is TGTGCCAGCAGCTTATTCGGGAACGATGAGCAGTTCTTC.

This CDR3 reads CATEGQGYEQYF. In DNA form, the CDR3 reads TGTGCCACCGAGGGACAGGGCTACGAGCAGTACTTC. V is TRBV6-1 and J is TRBJ2-7; 9 nucleotides align to TRBD1. CDR1 and CDR2 (germline): MNHNS, SASEGT. V shed 10 bases and J 3 bases; nucleotides not matched to a gene: 4. CDR3 length: 12 residues.

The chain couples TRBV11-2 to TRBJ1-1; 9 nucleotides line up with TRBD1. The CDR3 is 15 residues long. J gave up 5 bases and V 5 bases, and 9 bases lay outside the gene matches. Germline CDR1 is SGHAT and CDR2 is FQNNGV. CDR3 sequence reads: CASSPSGTGWTEAFF. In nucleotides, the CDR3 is TGTGCCAGCAGCCCCTCCGGGACAGGGTGGACTGAAGCTTTCTTT.

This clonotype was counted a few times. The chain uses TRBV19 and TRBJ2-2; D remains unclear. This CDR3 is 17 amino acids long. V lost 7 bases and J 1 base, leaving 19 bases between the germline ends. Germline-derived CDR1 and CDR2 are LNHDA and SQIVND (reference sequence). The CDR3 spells CASIESTGYLNTGELFF. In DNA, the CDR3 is TGTGCCAGTATTGAGTCGACTGGATATTTGAACACCGGGGAGCTGTTTTTT.

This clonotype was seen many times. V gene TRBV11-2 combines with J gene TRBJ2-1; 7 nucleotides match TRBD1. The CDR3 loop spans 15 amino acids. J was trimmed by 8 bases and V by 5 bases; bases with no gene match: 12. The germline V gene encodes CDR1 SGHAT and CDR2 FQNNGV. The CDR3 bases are TGTGCCAGCAGCCCTCGACAGGGCCACAATTATGAGCAGTTCTTC. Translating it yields CASSPRQGHNYEQFF.

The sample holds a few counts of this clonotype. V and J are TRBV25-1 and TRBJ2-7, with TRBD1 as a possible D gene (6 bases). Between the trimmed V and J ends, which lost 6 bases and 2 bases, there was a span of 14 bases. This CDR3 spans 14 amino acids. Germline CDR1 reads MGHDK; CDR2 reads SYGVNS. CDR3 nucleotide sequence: TGTGCCAGCAGCAAGACAGGCCCTCCCTACGAGCAGTACTTC. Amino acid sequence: CASSKTGPPYEQYF.

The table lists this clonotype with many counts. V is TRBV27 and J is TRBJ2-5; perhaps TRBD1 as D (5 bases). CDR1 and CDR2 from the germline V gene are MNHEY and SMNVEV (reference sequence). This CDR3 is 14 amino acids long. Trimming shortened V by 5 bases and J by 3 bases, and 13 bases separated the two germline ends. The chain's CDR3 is CASSTTDREETQYF. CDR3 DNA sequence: TGTGCCAGCAGTACAACCGACAGAGAAGAGACCCAGTACTTC.

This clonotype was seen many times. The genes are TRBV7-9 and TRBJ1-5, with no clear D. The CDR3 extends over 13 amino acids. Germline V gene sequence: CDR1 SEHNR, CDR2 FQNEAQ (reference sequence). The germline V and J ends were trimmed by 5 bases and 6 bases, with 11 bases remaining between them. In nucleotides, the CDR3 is TGTGCCAGCAGCCCTGAGGAGGGTCAGCCCCAGCATTTT. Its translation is CASSPEEGQPQHF.